What follows are 14 T cell receptor beta chains derived from one specimen sequenced in a study of control samples from healthy donors and cancer patients. TCRdb's table, derived via immunoSEQ multiplex PCR, lists solely in-frame clones and lacks some. This table holds roughly 180,000 clones, about 90% found once. Sequencing input: blood. The receptors derive from a woman between 40 and 55 years old in good health.

The chain is built from TRBV19 and TRBJ1-5, with D maybe TRBD1 (6 bases). This CDR3 contains 15 residues. Trimming took off 3 bases at V and 5 bases at J, with 14 bases between the two ends. CDR1 is LNHDA, CDR2 SQIVND, per germline (reference sequence). CDR3 nucleotide sequence: TGTGCCAGTAGTATTTGGTCCAGGGGCGATCAGCCCCAGCATTTT. This codes for CASSIWSRGDQPQHF.

V gene TRBV10-1 combines with J gene TRBJ1-1; D not certain. V was cut by 3 bases and J by 5 bases, with 16 bases left in between. Germline V gives CDR1 WNHNN, CDR2 SYGVQD (reference sequence). The CDR3 totals 15 residues. The CDR3, as DNA: TGCGCCAGCAGTGACCACCCCCACGGAAGGACTGAAGCTTTCTTT. It yields the protein CASSDHPHGRTEAFF.

The chain recombines TRBV27 with TRBJ2-4, with D unresolved. Germline CDR1 and CDR2: MNHEY and SMNVEV (reference sequence). The CDR3 sequence is 14 residues long. V gave up 6 bases and J gave up 4 bases, with 13 bases separating them. CDR3 nucleotide sequence: TGTGCCAGCAGAACTCCGCCAGGAAAAAACATTCAGTACTTC. Its protein product is CASRTPPGKNIQYF.

V and J are TRBV15 and TRBJ2-1, with 9 bases aligning to TRBD1. The germline V gene encodes CDR1 LNHNV and CDR2 YYDKDF (reference sequence). With V trimmed by 3 bases and J by 5 bases, 8 bases remained unmatched. This CDR3 contains 16 residues. The CDR3 loop is CATSRPRDRADNEQFF. The CDR3 region has the DNA TGTGCCACCAGCAGGCCCCGGGACAGGGCTGACAATGAGCAGTTCTTC.

The rearrangement uses TRBV7-6 and TRBJ2-1; 12 nucleotides agree with TRBD2. CDR3 length equals 18 residues. CDR1 and CDR2 from the germline V gene are SGHVS and FNYEAQ. The junction had 10 bases not matched to a gene; V was cut back by 5 bases and J by 2 bases. The CDR3 reads CASSTQTSGGEPYNEQFF. The CDR3 nucleotides are TGTGCCAGCAGCACGCAGACTAGCGGGGGTGAACCCTACAATGAGCAGTTCTTC. Drawing the rest from reference TRBV7-6 and TRBJ2-1, the complete variable domain is GAGVSQSPRYKVTKRGQDVALRCDPISGHVSLYWYRQALGQGPEFLTYFNYEAQQDKSGLPNDRFSAERPEGSISTLTIQRTEQRDSAMYRCASSTQTSGGEPYNEQFFGPGTRLTVL.

The gene calls are TRBV4-2 and TRBJ1-4; 7 nucleotides match TRBD1. The CDR3 consists of 12 residues. Germline-derived CDR1 and CDR2 are LGHNA and YNFKEQ. J gave up 6 bases and V 8 bases, and 3 bases lay outside the gene matches. CDR3 DNA: TGTGCCAGCGGGGGGACAGATGAAAAACTGTTTTTT. Translating gives CASGGTDEKLFF.

V gene TRBV6-6 combines with J gene TRBJ2-3, with 9 bases that match TRBD1. The ends lost 5 bases at V and 4 bases at J; junction bases unmatched: 13. The CDR3 spans 17 residues. CDR1 and CDR2 from the germline V gene are MNHNY and SVGAGI (reference sequence). CDR3 residues: CASSPQPGTGPADTQYF. CDR3 nucleotide sequence: TGTGCCAGCAGTCCCCAACCCGGGACAGGGCCTGCAGATACGCAGTATTTT.

This chain joins TRBV2 and TRBJ1-2; TRBD1 is a possible D gene (5 bases). This CDR3 is built from 12 residues. The V gene's germline CDR1 is SNHLY and CDR2 FYNNEI. The V end was cut by 8 bases, the J end by 8 bases, with 15 bases between. CDR3 region: CASGFGGSGYTF. The CDR3 bases are TGTGCCAGCGGGTTCGGGGGGAGCGGCTACACCTTC.

The chain uses TRBV7-9 and TRBJ2-7, with a tentative D call TRBD1 (6 bases). The ends were cut back, 5 bases at V and 4 bases at J, with 12 bases in the middle. Germline V CDR1 and CDR2: SEHNR, FQNEAQ (reference sequence). The CDR3 is made up of 13 amino acids. Here the CDR3 reads CASSPGQIYEQYF. CDR3 nucleotide sequence: TGTGCCAGCAGCCCGGGACAAATTTACGAGCAGTACTTC.

V gene TRBV2 combines with J gene TRBJ2-1; D gene uncertain. Trimming pared 2 bases from V and 5 bases from J, leaving 19 bases between. The CDR3 runs to 17 residues. CDR1 is SNHLY and CDR2 is FYNNEI in the germline V gene. The CDR3 spells CASSEPTESVANNEQFF. Written as DNA, the CDR3 is TGTGCCAGCAGTGAACCCACAGAGAGCGTTGCAAACAATGAGCAGTTCTTC. Full variable domain (remainder filled in from reference TRBV2 and TRBJ2-1): EPEVTQTPSHQVTQMGQEVILRCVPISNHLYFYWYRQILGQKVEFLVSFYNNEISEKSEIFDDQFSVERPDGSNFTLKIRSTKLEDSAMYFCASSEPTESVANNEQFFGPGTRLTVL.

This chain links TRBV12-3 or TRBV12-4 with TRBJ2-2; no reliable D call. Trimming left V 2 bases short and J 6 bases short, with 4 bases between. The CDR3 is 12 amino acids. The CDR3 sequence is CASSLYAGELFF. CDR3 bases: TGTGCCAGCAGTTTATATGCCGGGGAGCTGTTTTTT.

This chain links TRBV4-1 with TRBJ1-1; no reliable D call. Germline CDR1 and CDR2: MGHRA and YSYEKL. V lost 4 bases to trimming and J lost 6 bases, with 15 bases between them. The length of the CDR3 is 14 residues. The CDR3 DNA reads TGCGCCAGCAGCCCCGTCGGCCGAGGAGCTGAAGCTTTCTTT. Amino acids: CASSPVGRGAEAFF.

This chain links TRBV18 with TRBJ2-5; 10 bases line up with TRBD1. The CDR3 consists of 12 residues. V shed 8 bases, J shed 5 bases, and the junction held 2 bases outside the gene matches. Germline-derived CDR1 and CDR2 are KGHSH and LQKENI. The CDR3 here is CASGQGGETQYF. CDR3 DNA sequence: TGTGCCAGCGGACAGGGGGGGGAGACCCAGTACTTC.

This chain joins TRBV7-9 and TRBJ2-7; D might be TRBD2 (7 bases). CDR1 and CDR2 from the germline V gene are SEHNR and FQNEAQ (reference sequence). The CDR3 runs 15 residues. Deletions cut 6 bases from V and 0 bases from J, with 15 bases between. For the CDR3, the DNA is TGTGCCAGCAGATCCACGGGGGGCCCCTCCTACGAGCAGTACTTC. It is translated as CASRSTGGPSYEQYF.